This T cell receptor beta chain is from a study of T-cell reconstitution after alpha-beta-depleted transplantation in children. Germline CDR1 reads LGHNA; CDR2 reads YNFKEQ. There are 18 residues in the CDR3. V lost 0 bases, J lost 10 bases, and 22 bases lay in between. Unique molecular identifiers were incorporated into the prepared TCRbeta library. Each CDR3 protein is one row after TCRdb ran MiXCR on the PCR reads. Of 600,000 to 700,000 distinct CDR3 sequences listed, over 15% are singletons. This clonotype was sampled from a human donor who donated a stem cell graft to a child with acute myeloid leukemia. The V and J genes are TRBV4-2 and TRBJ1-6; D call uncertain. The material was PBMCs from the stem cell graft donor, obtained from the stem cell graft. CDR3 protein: CASSQELRNLNPRSPLHF. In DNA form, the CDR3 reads TGTGCCAGCAGCCAAGAATTACGGAATTTAAATCCGAGATCACCCCTCCACTTT.